Following are 6 T cell receptor beta chains from one sample sequenced in a study of memory CD4+ T cells and cytomegalovirus serostatus. The sort gate was single viable CD3+CD4+CD8-CD45RO+ cells for memory CD4+ T cells. Sequencing used immunoSEQ multiplex PCR; TCRdb keeps in-frame clones, though not all of them. The data contain about 42,000 clones, under 80% of them singletons. Sequenced sample: memory CD4+ T cells from blood. These receptor sequences come from an adult in good health and CMV-seronegative.

The chain recombines TRBV30 with TRBJ1-3; D remains unclear. V was trimmed by 0 bases and J by 0 bases, leaving 12 bases between them. Germline V CDR1 and CDR2: GTSNPN, SVGIG (reference sequence). The CDR3 spans 16 residues. The CDR3 spells CAWSVPLTFSGNTIYF. The CDR3 coding sequence is TGTGCCTGGAGTGTACCCCTCACCTTCTCTGGAAACACCATATATTTT. Full variable domain (outside the CDR3, taken from reference TRBV30 and TRBJ1-3): SQTIHQWPATLVQPVGSPLSLECTVEGTSNPNLYWYRQAAGRGLQLLFYSVGIGQISSEVPQNLSASRPQDRQFILSSKKLLLSDSGFYLCAWSVPLTFSGNTIYFGEGSWLTVV.

This clone appeared once. This sequence joins TRBV4-3 and TRBJ1-5; D remains ambiguous. V dropped 0 bases and J dropped 7 bases, with 7 bases sitting between them. The CDR3 runs to 13 residues. CDR1 and CDR2 from the germline V gene are LGHNA and YSLEER. CDR3 loop: CASSQDVGQPQHF. The DNA for the CDR3 is TGCGCCAGCAGCCAAGATGTGGGGCAGCCCCAGCATTTT.

The CDR3 here is CASSGQGATNEKLFF. The CDR3 region has the DNA TGCGCCAGCAGTGGACAGGGGGCAACTAATGAAAAACTGTTTTTT. The J gene is TRBJ1-4, the V gene TRBV10-2, with 9 bases matching TRBD1. This CDR3 contains 15 residues. Germline V CDR1 and CDR2: WSHSY, SAAADI. Unmatched junction bases numbered 0, after V lost 4 bases and J lost 0 bases.

The chain carries TRBV28 and TRBJ1-5; 7 bases map to TRBD1. The CDR3 covers 16 residues. V dropped 5 bases and J dropped 5; count of bases not matched to a gene: 12. Looked up from germline, CDR1 is MDHEN and CDR2 is SYDVKM. The CDR3 loop reads CASSPTGVSGHQPQHF. In nucleotides, the CDR3 is TGTGCCAGCAGTCCTACAGGGGTAAGTGGGCATCAGCCCCAGCATTTT.

In this sample, this clone turned up once. The rearrangement joins TRBV9 to TRBJ2-2; TRBD1 aligns across 8 bases. This CDR3 is built from 18 residues. Trimming cost V 3 bases and J 4 bases; bases outside gene matches: 14. In germline, CDR1 is SGDLS, CDR2 YYNGEE. The CDR3 nucleotides read TGTGCCAGCAGCGCAACCCCCACATCAGGGGGCGGCACCGGGGAGCTGTTTTTT. As protein: CASSATPTSGGGTGELFF.

This clone has just one count. The rearrangement uses TRBV4-2 and TRBJ1-3; unclear D gene. The ends were cut back, 4 bases at V and 0 bases at J, with 7 bases in the middle. The CDR3 runs 14 residues. Germline-derived CDR1 and CDR2 are LGHNA and YNFKEQ. Here the CDR3 reads CASSPRSSGNTIYF. The CDR3 DNA is TGTGCCAGCAGCCCAAGGTCCTCTGGAAACACCATATATTTT.